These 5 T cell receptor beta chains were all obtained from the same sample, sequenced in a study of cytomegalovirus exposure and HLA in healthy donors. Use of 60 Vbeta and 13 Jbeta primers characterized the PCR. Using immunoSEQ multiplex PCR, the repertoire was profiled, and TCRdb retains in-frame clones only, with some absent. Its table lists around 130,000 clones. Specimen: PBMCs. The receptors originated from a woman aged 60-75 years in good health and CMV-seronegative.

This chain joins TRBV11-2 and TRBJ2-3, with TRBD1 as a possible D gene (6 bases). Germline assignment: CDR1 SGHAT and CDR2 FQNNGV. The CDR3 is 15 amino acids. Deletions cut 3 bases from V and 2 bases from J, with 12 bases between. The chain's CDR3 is CASSFYRVTTDTQYF. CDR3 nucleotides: TGTGCCAGCAGCTTTTACAGGGTCACCACAGATACGCAGTATTTT.

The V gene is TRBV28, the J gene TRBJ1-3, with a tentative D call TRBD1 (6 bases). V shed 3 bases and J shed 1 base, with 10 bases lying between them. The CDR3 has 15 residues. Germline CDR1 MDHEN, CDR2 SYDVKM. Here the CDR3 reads CASSLGARSGNTIYF. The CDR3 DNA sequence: TGTGCCAGCAGTTTGGGGGCAAGGTCTGGAAACACCATATATTTT.

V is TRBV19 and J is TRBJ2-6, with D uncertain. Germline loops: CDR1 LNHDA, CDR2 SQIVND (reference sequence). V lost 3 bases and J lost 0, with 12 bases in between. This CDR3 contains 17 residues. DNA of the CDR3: TGTGCCAGTAGTATCGCTCACAGCTTCTCTGGGGCCAACGTCCTGACTTTC. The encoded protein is CASSIAHSFSGANVLTF.

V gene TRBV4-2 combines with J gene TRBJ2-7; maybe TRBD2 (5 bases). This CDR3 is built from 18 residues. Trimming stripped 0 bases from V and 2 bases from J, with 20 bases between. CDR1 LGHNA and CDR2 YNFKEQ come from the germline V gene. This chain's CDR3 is CASSQDRNRGSWTYEQYF. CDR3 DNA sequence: TGTGCCAGCAGCCAAGATCGGAATCGAGGGTCCTGGACCTACGAGCAGTACTTC.

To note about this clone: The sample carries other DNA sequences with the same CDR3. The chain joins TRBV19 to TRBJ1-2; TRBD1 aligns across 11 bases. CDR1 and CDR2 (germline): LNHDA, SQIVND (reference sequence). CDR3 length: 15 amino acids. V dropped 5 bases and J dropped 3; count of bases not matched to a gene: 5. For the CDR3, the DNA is TGTGCCAGTAGTGCGGACAGGGGGCTTCACTATGGCTACACCTTC. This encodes CASSADRGLHYGYTF.